A selection of T cell receptor beta chains follows, all from one sample in a study of Graves' ophthalmopathy and Graves' hyperthyroidism. TCRdb re-analysed the multiplex PCR reads in MiXCR, keeping a single row per CDR3 protein. In the table there are about 420,000 distinct CDR3 sequences, roughly 21% of which are singletons. The sample taken for sequencing was peripheral blood. The receptors come from a woman younger than 30 with stable Graves' hyperthyroidism. Each CDR3 is given with its conserved first and last residue. Fields, in order: J gene, clone size, V gene, D gene, CDR3 DNA, CDR3 protein. The D gene is left open where the match is weak. Not every row has a clone size; where given, it reads once, few, many or a size class.

j_call: TRBJ2-2; clone_size: many; v_call: TRBV11-1; d_call: TRBD2; cdr3_nt: TGTGCCAGCAGCGGGGCCAGCGGGATGAACACCGGGGAGCTGTTTTTT; cdr3_aa: CASSGASGMNTGELFF
j_call: TRBJ2-7; clone_size: many; v_call: TRBV5-1; d_call: NA; cdr3_nt: TGCGCCAGCAGCTTGGATCTAACCTACGAGCAGTACTTC; cdr3_aa: CASSLDLTYEQYF
j_call: TRBJ2-2; clone_size: many; v_call: TRBV29-1; d_call: TRBD1; cdr3_nt: TGCAGCGTTGGGGACAGGGTGGACACCGGGGAGCTGTTTTTT; cdr3_aa: CSVGDRVDTGELFF
j_call: TRBJ2-2; clone_size: few; v_call: TRBV3-1; d_call: NA; cdr3_nt: TGTGCCAGCAGCCTATCCAGTGCTTTGCCCGGGGAGCTGTTTTTT; cdr3_aa: CASSLSSALPGELFF
j_call: TRBJ1-1; clone_size: NA; v_call: TRBV12-3/TRBV12-4; d_call: NA; cdr3_nt: TGTGCCAGCAGGGAGGCGAACACTGAAGCTTTCTTT; cdr3_aa: CASREANTEAFF
j_call: TRBJ1-5; clone_size: many; v_call: TRBV6-5; d_call: NA; cdr3_nt: TGTGCCAGCAGTTATGACAGCTATCAGCCCCAGCATTTT; cdr3_aa: CASSYDSYQPQHF
j_call: TRBJ1-1; clone_size: many; v_call: TRBV5-5; d_call: NA; cdr3_nt: TGTGCCAGCAGCTTGGTGCGGGGCGGGGGCACTGAAGCTTTCTTT; cdr3_aa: CASSLVRGGGTEAFF
j_call: TRBJ2-3; clone_size: few; v_call: TRBV6-2/TRBV6-3; d_call: NA; cdr3_nt: TGTGCCAGCAGTTCTGGAGGGAAAACAGATACGCAGTATTTT; cdr3_aa: CASSSGGKTDTQYF
j_call: TRBJ2-5; clone_size: NA; v_call: TRBV28; d_call: TRBD1; cdr3_nt: TGTGCCAGCAGTTTCCGGGACAGGGTATACGAGACCCAGTACTTC; cdr3_aa: CASSFRDRVYETQYF
j_call: TRBJ2-5; clone_size: NA; v_call: TRBV15; d_call: NA; cdr3_nt: TGTGCCACCAGCAGAGTCCCGGGAGAGACCCAGTACTTC; cdr3_aa: CATSRVPGETQYF
j_call: TRBJ1-1; clone_size: many; v_call: TRBV6-2/TRBV6-3; d_call: TRBD1; cdr3_nt: TGTGCCAGCAGCCTTCGGCGGGGGACAGGGGGCGGGGACACTGAAGCTTTCTTT; cdr3_aa: CASSLRRGTGGGDTEAFF
j_call: TRBJ2-7; clone_size: many; v_call: TRBV28; d_call: TRBD1; cdr3_nt: TGTGCCAGCAGTTCCTACAGGGGGCGTTTCAACGAGCAGTACTTC; cdr3_aa: CASSSYRGRFNEQYF
j_call: TRBJ1-1; clone_size: many; v_call: TRBV19; d_call: TRBD1; cdr3_nt: TGTGCCAGTAACAACAGGGGTGTGTACACTGAAGCTTTCTTT; cdr3_aa: CASNNRGVYTEAFF
j_call: TRBJ2-5; clone_size: few; v_call: TRBV4-2; d_call: NA; cdr3_nt: TGTGCCAGCAGCCAAGATGACAGCGAAGAGACCCAGTACTTC; cdr3_aa: CASSQDDSEETQYF
j_call: TRBJ1-5; clone_size: many; v_call: TRBV13; d_call: NA; cdr3_nt: TGTGCCAGCAGCTCCGGGGTTGGTCCCCATCAGCCCCAGCATTTT; cdr3_aa: CASSSGVGPHQPQHF
j_call: TRBJ2-7; clone_size: many; v_call: TRBV6-1; d_call: TRBD2; cdr3_nt: TGTGCCAGCAGTGGACTAGCGGGAGCCTCCTACGAGCAGTACTTC; cdr3_aa: CASSGLAGASYEQYF